The 12 T cell receptor beta chains reported below all come from one sample, sequenced in a study of blood T cell repertoires in COVID-19. Some clones are missing from TCRdb's copy, which holds only in-frame ones; the method was immunoSEQ multiplex PCR. The table shows 200,000 to 250,000 clones, with more than 80% occurring only once. Sequencing was done on a sample of PBMCs or T cells enriched from blood (not recorded which). These TCRs come from a man between 35 and 55 years old who had recovered from COVID-19.

This clone was observed a few times. The chain joins TRBV7-9 to TRBJ1-2; 11 bases map to TRBD1. CDR3 length equals 16 residues. With V trimmed by 4 bases and J by 7 bases, 11 bases remained unmatched. The germline V gene encodes CDR1 SEHNR and CDR2 FQNEAQ (reference sequence). The CDR3 spells CASSSGTGGLVGGYTF. CDR3 in DNA: TGTGCCAGCAGCTCCGGGACAGGGGGACTTGTGGGTGGCTACACCTTC.

The chain uses TRBV12-3 or TRBV12-4 and TRBJ1-6; 7 bases line up with TRBD1. CDR3 length: 13 amino acids. The trim removed 7 bases at V and 7 bases at J, leaving 4 bases unmatched. CDR3 bases: TGTGCCAGCACTGGGACAGCAAATTCACCCCTCCACTTT. It yields the protein CASTGTANSPLHF.

The CDR3 region is CASSLVQSEQYF. The CDR3 DNA reads TGTGCCAGCAGCTTAGTCCAGTCCGAGCAGTACTTC. This rearrangement joins TRBV7-9 to TRBJ2-7, with D unresolved. Germline CDR1 and CDR2: SEHNR and FQNEAQ (reference sequence). The CDR3 has 12 amino acids. V was clipped by 1 base and J by 6 bases, with 7 bases between them.

This chain joins TRBV19 and TRBJ1-1; 10 bases agree with TRBD1. Germline CDR1 reads LNHDA; CDR2 reads SQIVND (reference sequence). The CDR3 runs 18 residues. V lost 2 bases to trimming and J lost 4 bases; unmatched junction nucleotides: 13. The CDR3 spells CASSILKIRGQGTTEAFF. DNA for the CDR3: TGTGCCAGTAGTATACTCAAGATCCGGGGACAGGGGACCACTGAAGCTTTCTTT. The full variable domain, completed using reference TRBV19 and TRBJ1-1, is DGGITQSPKYLFRKEGQNVTLSCEQNLNHDAMYWYRQDPGQGLRLIYYSQIVNDFQKGDIAEGYSVSREKKESFPLTVTSAQKNPTAFYLCASSILKIRGQGTTEAFFGQGTRLTVV.

The V call is TRBV10-3, the J call TRBJ2-2; the match to TRBD1 covers 7 bases. The CDR3 loop spans 12 amino acids. CDR1 and CDR2 from the germline V gene are ENHRY and SYGVKD. V was clipped by 8 bases and J by 6 bases; unmatched bases: 3. The CDR3 bases are TGTGCCATCGGACAGGAGGCCGGGGAGCTGTTTTTT. Encoded protein: CAIGQEAGELFF.

The chain joins TRBV5-1 to TRBJ2-3; TRBD1 is a possible D gene (6 bases). Trimming stripped 4 bases from V and 2 bases from J, with 8 bases between. The germline gives CDR1 SGHRS, CDR2 YFSETQ. This CDR3 spans 13 amino acids. The DNA of the CDR3 is TGCGCCAGCAGCAGGGGGACCACAGATACGCAGTATTTT. Residues: CASSRGTTDTQYF. The full variable domain, in which reference TRBV5-1 and TRBJ2-3 provide the parts outside the CDR3, is KAGVTQTPRYLIKTRGQQVTLSCSPISGHRSVSWYQQTPGQGLQFLFEYFSETQRNKGNFPGRFSGRQFSNSRSEMNVSTLELGDSALYLCASSRGTTDTQYFGPGTRLTVL.

The chain recombines TRBV6-6 with TRBJ1-1; weak D call: TRBD1 (6 bases). Germline loops: CDR1 MNHNY, CDR2 SVGAGI (reference sequence). CDR3 length: 13 amino acids. The V end was cut by 7 bases, the J end by 4 bases, with 13 bases between. DNA for the CDR3: TGTGCCAGCATCCAGGGGAGGGGCACTGAAGCTTTCTTT. The encoded protein is CASIQGRGTEAFF.

The chain links TRBV7-2 to TRBJ2-5; D might be TRBD1 (5 bases). Trimming stripped 8 bases from V and 5 bases from J, with 18 bases between. Germline V gene lookup returns CDR1 SGHTA and CDR2 FQGNSA. The CDR3 totals 14 residues. CDR3 region: CASVPAQGRETQYF. CDR3 DNA sequence: TGTGCCAGCGTCCCCGCGCAGGGAAGGGAGACCCAGTACTTC.

The chain combines TRBV2 with TRBJ2-2; 7 nucleotides align to TRBD2. CDR1 and CDR2 (germline): SNHLY, FYNNEI. The V and J ends lost 4 bases and 6 bases, in that order; junction bases with no gene match: 8. This CDR3 region has 15 residues. This CDR3 is CASSVDPGGAGELFF. CDR3 in DNA: TGTGCCAGCAGTGTTGACCCGGGAGGAGCCGGGGAGCTGTTTTTT.

This rearrangement joins TRBV5-1 to TRBJ2-5, with a possible D match to TRBD1 (6 bases). Trimming stripped 0 bases from V and 4 bases from J, with 10 bases between. The CDR3 runs to 14 residues. From germline, CDR1 is SGHRS and CDR2 YFSETQ. The CDR3 DNA reads TGCGCCAGCAGCTTGGAGGGGGTTATAGAGACCCAGTACTTC. It yields the protein CASSLEGVIETQYF.

The rearrangement uses TRBV7-9 and TRBJ2-2; D possibly corresponds to TRBD2 (5 bases). The CDR3 consists of 13 residues. Per the germline V gene, CDR1 is SEHNR and CDR2 is FQNEAQ (reference sequence). The V end lost 6 bases, the J end lost 3 bases, and 8 bases lay between the germline ends. Here the CDR3 DNA reads TGTGCCAGCAGATCCGGGGACACCGGGGAGCTGTTTTTT. It translates to CASRSGDTGELFF.

The count of this clone is one. The genes are TRBV28 and TRBJ1-1; no definite D call. Germline V gives CDR1 MDHEN, CDR2 SYDVKM. CDR3 length: 15 residues. V was shortened by 6 bases and J by 5 bases, with 19 bases between the two germline ends. This CDR3 reads CASSFTERLGTEAFF. In DNA form, the CDR3 reads TGTGCCAGCAGCTTTACGGAGCGGCTTGGGACTGAAGCTTTCTTT.